This entry features one T cell receptor beta chain sequence. This CDR3 contains 14 residues. The V end was cut by 2 bases, the J end by 5 bases, with 12 bases between. Germline values: CDR1 MNHNY, CDR2 SVGAGI (reference sequence). This entry belongs to a study of T cell changes during pregnancy in multiple sclerosis. The protocol was immunoSEQ multiplex PCR, while the TCRdb copy is restricted to in-frame clones and leaves out a portion. The sample lists under 85,000 clones, 90% to 95% seen once, with 0.29% in the top ten. V usage is TRBV6-6 and J usage is TRBJ2-5; D may be TRBD1 (5 bases). The sequence derives from a female donor in good health, enrolled as a control in a pregnancy study. The input for sequencing was CD4+ T cells from peripheral blood mononuclear cells, taken in the third trimester of pregnancy. The CDR3 loop is CASSYQGRWETQYF. In nucleotides, the CDR3 is TGTGCCAGCAGTTACCAGGGCCGTTGGGAGACCCAGTACTTC.